This T cell receptor beta chain was profiled in a study of T-cell reconstitution after alpha-beta-depleted transplantation in children. Many counts were recorded for this clonotype. The antigen is not known. Germline values: CDR1 MDHEN, CDR2 SYDVKM. The CDR3 is 13 amino acids. V dropped 8 bases and J dropped 9 bases, with 20 bases sitting between them. A library of TCRbeta sequences, prepared with unique molecular identifiers, was generated. In TCRdb, the PCR reads were re-called with MiXCR into one record per CDR3 protein. The data contain over 450,000 distinct CDR3 sequences, about 10% of them singletons. The study's findings and limits: By about two months after transplant, alpha-beta T cells reportedly arose from several hundred graft clones that had expanded. Newly produced T cells mostly provided counts and TCRbeta diversity after one year, as hyperexpanded clones declined. The study traced high day-60 TCRbeta diversity in some patients to surviving recipient T cells and thymic progenitors.

This rearrangement joins TRBV28 to TRBJ2-7, with D perhaps matching TRBD2 (5 bases). Here the sequenced sample was PBMCs, taken before TCRalphabeta/CD19-depleted stem cell transplant. The receptor's source is a child aged 2 to 9 with inherited bone marrow failure, due to receive a stem cell transplant. CDR3 region: CASGITGMERQYF. The CDR3 DNA sequence: TGTGCCAGCGGAATAACGGGGATGGAACGGCAGTACTTC. The entire variable domain, with the rest obtained from reference TRBV28 and TRBJ2-7, is as follows: DVKVTQSSRYLVKRTGEKVFLECVQDMDHENMFWYRQDPGLGLRLIYFSYDVKMKEKGDIPEGYSVSREKKERFSLILESASTNQTSMYLCASGITGMERQYFGPGTRLTVT.